The 20 T cell receptor beta chains in this list originate from one sample, sequenced in a study of blood T cell repertoires in COVID-19 (dated by TCRdb to 2019 to 2021). The library relied on the immunoSEQ multiplex PCR assay. TCRdb took this table from immuneACCESS and kept in-frame rearrangements with V and J called. Such tables lack part of the clones; where checked against another copy, unresolved V genes explain under half of the gap, and the rest is unexplained. This sample lists 120,000 or so clones; 86% were detected once. The ten largest clones add up to around 4.2% of the sample. The sample comprised peripheral blood. These receptors were taken from a man aged 35 to 55 with acute or convalescent COVID-19.

This chain connects TRBV6-6 to TRBJ1-5; D gene ambiguous. Deletions cut 6 bases from V and 4 bases from J, with 10 bases between. Germline CDR1 reads MNHNY; CDR2 reads SVGAGI (reference sequence). This CDR3 comprises 13 residues. The CDR3 DNA reads TGTGCCAGCAGCTCTCCTACGAATCAGCCCCAGCATTTT. It codes for CASSSPTNQPQHF.

This sequence joins TRBV10-2 and TRBJ2-7; possible D gene TRBD1, 5 bases. CDR3 length equals 16 residues. Germline V CDR1 and CDR2: WSHSY, SAAADI. V dropped 0 bases and J dropped 2 bases, with 14 bases sitting between them. The CDR3 DNA reads TGCGCCAGCAGTGAGTCGAGCAGGGTTTCGGCCTACGAGCAGTACTTC. As protein: CASSESSRVSAYEQYF.

The chain has TRBV5-8 and TRBJ1-5; D is perhaps TRBD1 (6 bases). This CDR3 comprises 14 residues. Trimming took off 4 bases at V and 4 bases at J, with 12 bases between the two ends. Germline assignment: CDR1 SGHTS and CDR2 YDEGEE. The CDR3 sequence: CASSQGQNNQPQHF. In nucleotides, the CDR3 is TGTGCCAGCAGCCAAGGACAGAATAATCAGCCCCAGCATTTT.

The V and J genes are TRBV7-2 and TRBJ2-1, with D possibly matching TRBD2 (5 bases). This CDR3 contains 15 residues. Trimming cost V 7 bases and J 1 base, with 14 bases left between them. The V gene's germline CDR1 is SGHTA and CDR2 FQGNSA. For the CDR3, the DNA is TGTGCCAGCAACAAAAAGGACTTGTCCTACAATGAGCAGTTCTTC. It encodes CASNKKDLSYNEQFF.

The J gene is TRBJ1-6, the V gene TRBV6-6, with D perhaps TRBD1 (6 bases). There are 14 residues in the CDR3. The V gene lost 11 bases and the J gene lost 10 bases, with 21 bases spanning the gap. The germline gives CDR1 MNHNY, CDR2 SVGAGI (reference sequence). The CDR3 sequence: CAVRKGDPRSPLHF. CDR3 nucleotides: TGTGCCGTCCGAAAGGGGGACCCGAGGTCACCCCTCCACTTT.

CDR3 residues: CASSLGGGNQPQHF. The CDR3 nucleotides are TGTGCCAGCAGCTTAGGGGGAGGCAATCAGCCCCAGCATTTT. The J gene is TRBJ1-5, the V gene TRBV7-2, with no clear D. Germline loops: CDR1 SGHTA, CDR2 FQGNSA. The CDR3 totals 14 residues. The V and J ends lost 1 base and 2 bases respectively, with 6 bases between them.

This chain uses TRBV30 with TRBJ1-2, with D tentatively TRBD1 (6 bases). The CDR3 is 14 amino acids. Between the trimmed V and J ends, which lost 3 bases and 8 bases, there was a span of 19 bases. Germline-derived CDR1 and CDR2 are GTSNPN and SVGIG (reference sequence). In DNA, the CDR3 is TGTGCCTGGAGCCCCAGGGGAACTCTGGGCGGCTACACCTTC. Encoded protein: CAWSPRGTLGGYTF.

This chain connects TRBV2 to TRBJ2-1; TRBD1 is a possible D gene (6 bases). Between the trimmed V and J ends, which lost 3 bases and 1 base, there was a span of 7 bases. Germline CDR1 SNHLY, CDR2 FYNNEI. The CDR3 runs 14 residues. DNA of the CDR3: TGTGCCAGCAGTGAGGGGGCATCCTACAATGAGCAGTTCTTC. It specifies CASSEGASYNEQFF.

The chain joins TRBV30 to TRBJ1-6; the D gene is possibly TRBD1 (5 bases). The CDR3 is 16 amino acids. V was cut by 0 bases and J by 6 bases, with 15 bases left in between. Germline values: CDR1 GTSNPN, CDR2 SVGIG (reference sequence). The CDR3 loop is CAWSVPVGLINSPLHF. CDR3 DNA sequence: TGTGCCTGGAGTGTACCCGTGGGGCTGATTAATTCACCCCTCCACTTT.

The V and J genes are TRBV6-1 and TRBJ2-5, with D possibly being TRBD2 (7 bases). CDR3 length: 15 residues. V lost 2 bases to trimming and J lost 5 bases, with 15 bases between them. Germline V CDR1 and CDR2: MNHNS, SASEGT. CDR3: CASSEFSGGGETQYF. The CDR3 nucleotides are TGTGCCAGCAGTGAATTCTCGGGGGGCGGCGAGACCCAGTACTTC.

This clone was counted a few times. The rearrangement links TRBV4-1 to TRBJ1-5; D is unresolved. Germline CDR1 MGHRA, CDR2 YSYEKL. Trimming removed 1 base at V and 2 bases at J, with 18 bases between. The CDR3 has 18 residues. CDR3 residues: CASSQVVAGKERNQPQHF. The CDR3 nucleotides are TGCGCCAGCAGCCAAGTAGTGGCGGGGAAGGAGCGCAATCAGCCCCAGCATTTT.

The V gene is TRBV9, the J gene TRBJ1-6, with D unresolved. The CDR3 has 15 amino acids. V was trimmed by 0 bases and J by 7 bases, leaving 11 bases between them. CDR1 is SGDLS and CDR2 is YYNGEE in the germline V gene. CDR3 region: CASSVGEQANSPLHF. The CDR3 DNA sequence: TGTGCCAGCAGCGTAGGAGAGCAAGCAAATTCACCCCTCCACTTT.

The V and J genes are TRBV18 and TRBJ1-5; 9 bases match TRBD1. CDR3 length: 13 amino acids. The germline V gene encodes CDR1 KGHSH and CDR2 LQKENI. V trimming: 4 bases; J trimming: 8 bases; junction bases outside the gene matches: 3. CDR3 DNA sequence: TGTGCCAGCTCACAGGACAGGGGAGAGCCCCAGCATTTT. As protein: CASSQDRGEPQHF.

The rearrangement joins TRBV5-5 to TRBJ1-5; the D gene is possibly TRBD1 (5 bases). Germline V gives CDR1 SGHKS, CDR2 YYEKEE (reference sequence). The CDR3 consists of 15 residues. Trimming took off 3 bases at V and 5 bases at J, with 15 bases between the two ends. In DNA, the CDR3 is TGTGCCAGCAGCTATAAGGCGGGGGGTGATCAGCCCCAGCATTTT. Residues: CASSYKAGGDQPQHF.

This chain connects TRBV7-3 to TRBJ2-3, with D possibly matching TRBD1 (6 bases). V was cut by 4 bases and J by 3 bases, with 14 bases left in between. The CDR3 consists of 15 residues. Germline assignment: CDR1 SGHTA and CDR2 FQGTGA. The CDR3 sequence: CASSSTGKLTDTQYF. CDR3 DNA: TGTGCCAGCAGCTCCACAGGGAAGCTGACAGATACGCAGTATTTT.

This chain uses TRBV9 with TRBJ1-5; 9 nucleotides line up with TRBD1. J gave up 7 bases and V 0 bases, and 8 bases lay outside the gene matches. Germline V gives CDR1 SGDLS, CDR2 YYNGEE. This CDR3 contains 16 residues. Written as DNA, the CDR3 is TGTGCCAGCAGCGTAGGAGCAGGACAGGGGAAGCAGCCCCAGCATTTT. Its translation is CASSVGAGQGKQPQHF.

The chain joins TRBV3-1 (or the pseudogene TRBV3-2) to TRBJ2-7; TRBD2 might be the D (5 bases). Germline V CDR1 and CDR2: LGHDT, YNNKEL (reference sequence). The ends were cut back, 4 bases at V and 3 bases at J, with 10 bases in the middle. This CDR3 has 13 residues. The CDR3 is CASSPRDLYEQYF. The CDR3 DNA reads as TGTGCCAGCAGCCCGAGGGATCTCTACGAGCAGTACTTC.

The chain combines TRBV18 with TRBJ2-7; 13 bases match TRBD2. The V gene's germline CDR1 is KGHSH and CDR2 LQKENI. V was pared by 2 bases and J by 4 bases, with 8 bases of the junction left unmatched. There are 17 residues in the CDR3. CDR3 protein: CASSPYGLAGEKYEQYF. CDR3 nucleotide sequence: TGTGCCAGCTCACCATATGGACTAGCGGGAGAGAAGTACGAGCAGTACTTC.

V gene TRBV3-1 (or the pseudogene TRBV3-2) combines with J gene TRBJ2-7, with 7 bases lining up with TRBD1. With 6 bases clipped from V and 4 bases from J, the junction kept 0 bases outside the gene matches. The CDR3 is 11 residues long. The germline V gene encodes CDR1 LGHDT and CDR2 YNNKEL (reference sequence). Here the CDR3 reads CASRQGYEQYF. As DNA, the CDR3 is TGTGCCAGCAGACAGGGGTACGAGCAGTACTTC.

The CDR3 loop is CASSLRREEPQHF. Here the CDR3 DNA reads TGTGCCAGCAGCTTGAGGAGAGAGGAGCCCCAGCATTTT. The chain has TRBV5-5 and TRBJ1-5, with unresolved D. The CDR3 loop spans 13 amino acids. V was pared by 1 base and J by 8 bases, with 10 bases between. The germline gives CDR1 SGHKS, CDR2 YYEKEE (reference sequence).